This TCR beta chain was captured in a study of T-cell reconstitution after alpha-beta-depleted transplantation in children. Whole-study results and caveats: From newly produced T cells came most of the T-cell counts and diversity one year after transplant. High day-60 TCRbeta diversity in some patients came from surviving recipient T cells and thymic progenitors.

Concerning this clonotype itself: The antigen remains unidentified.

CDR3 length equals 13 residues. Germline V gene data show CDR1 as MDHEN and CDR2 as SYDVKM. Trimming removed 7 bases from V and 1 base from J, with 10 bases in between. For TCRbeta, the library was prepared with unique molecular identifiers. TCRdb reprocessed the PCR reads via MiXCR and lists one record per CDR3 protein. Of a few hundred thousand distinct CDR3 sequences listed, 9.5% to 13% are singletons. The chain employs TRBV28 and TRBJ1-1; D is unclear. The sample in question was peripheral blood, obtained 180 days after TCRalphabeta/CD19-depleted stem cell transplant. This clonotype was obtained from a male patient between 2 and 9 years old who had a stem cell transplant for chronic granulomatous disease, so the T cells may come from the graft donor. CDR3: CASTAPQNTEAFF. In nucleotides, the CDR3 is TGTGCCAGCACAGCCCCGCAGAACACTGAAGCTTTCTTT.